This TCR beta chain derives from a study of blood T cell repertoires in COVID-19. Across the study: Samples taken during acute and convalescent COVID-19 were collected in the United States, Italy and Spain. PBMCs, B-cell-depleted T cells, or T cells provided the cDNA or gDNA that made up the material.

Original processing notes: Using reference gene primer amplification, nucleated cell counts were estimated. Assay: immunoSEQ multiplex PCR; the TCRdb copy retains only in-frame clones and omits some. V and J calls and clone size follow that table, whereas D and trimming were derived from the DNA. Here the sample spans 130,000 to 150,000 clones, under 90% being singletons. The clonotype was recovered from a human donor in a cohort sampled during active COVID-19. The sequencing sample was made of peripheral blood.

The CDR3 DNA reads as TGTGCCAGCAGCCGGTTCGAGACAGAAAAACTGTTTTTT. It yields the protein CASSRFETEKLFF. The chain has TRBV7-9 and TRBJ1-4, with unresolved D. Germline-derived CDR1 and CDR2 are SEHNR and FQNEAQ (reference sequence). V was pared by 5 bases and J by 8 bases, with 12 bases between. The CDR3 runs 13 residues.